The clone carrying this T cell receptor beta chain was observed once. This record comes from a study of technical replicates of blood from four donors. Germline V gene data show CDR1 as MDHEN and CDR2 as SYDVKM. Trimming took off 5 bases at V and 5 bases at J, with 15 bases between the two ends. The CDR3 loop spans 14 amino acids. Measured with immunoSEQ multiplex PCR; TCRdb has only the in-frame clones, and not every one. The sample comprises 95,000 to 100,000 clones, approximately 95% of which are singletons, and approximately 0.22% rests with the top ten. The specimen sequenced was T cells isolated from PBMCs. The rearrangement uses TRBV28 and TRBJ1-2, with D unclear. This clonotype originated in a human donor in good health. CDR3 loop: CASSKGGPQYGYTF. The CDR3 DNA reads TGTGCCAGCAGTAAGGGAGGACCGCAGTATGGCTACACCTTC.